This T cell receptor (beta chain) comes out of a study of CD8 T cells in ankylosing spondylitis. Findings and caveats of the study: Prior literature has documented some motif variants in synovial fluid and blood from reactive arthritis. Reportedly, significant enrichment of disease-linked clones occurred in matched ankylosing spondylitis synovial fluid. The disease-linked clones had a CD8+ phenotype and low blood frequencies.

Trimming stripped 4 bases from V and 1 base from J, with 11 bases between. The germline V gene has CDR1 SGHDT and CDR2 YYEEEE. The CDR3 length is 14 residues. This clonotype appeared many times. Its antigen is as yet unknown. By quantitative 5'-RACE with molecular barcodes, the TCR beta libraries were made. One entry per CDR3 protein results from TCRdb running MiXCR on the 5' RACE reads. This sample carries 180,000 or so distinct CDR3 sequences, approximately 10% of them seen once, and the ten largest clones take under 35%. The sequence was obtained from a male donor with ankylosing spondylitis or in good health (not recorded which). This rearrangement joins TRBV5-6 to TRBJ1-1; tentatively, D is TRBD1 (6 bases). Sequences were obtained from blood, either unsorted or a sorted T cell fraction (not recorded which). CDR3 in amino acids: CASSRPDRNTEAFF. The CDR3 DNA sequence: TGTGCCAGCAGCCGCCCGGACAGGAACACTGAAGCTTTCTTT.